The 19 T cell receptor beta chains below were found in one sample sequenced in a study of human T cells and chemical hapten exposure (dated by TCRdb to the early 2020s). In light of the paper, this sample's time point label describes: pre-sensitization, week 0. In the paper's terms, the treatment or condition label means: therapeutic diphenylcyclopropenone sensitization with weekly scalp DPC. Library prep was done by RACE. TCRdb shows the sequencer as NextSeq 500. TCRdb applied fastp at Q25 and MiXCR to the public reads, then kept only in-frame beta chains. Rows with a matching CDR3 protein are joined into one entry that keeps the most common DNA and genes. The sample table lists under 300,000 distinct CDR3 sequences, roughly 7.4% of them with a count of one. 1.2% of the sample comes from the top ten. The specimen was whole blood, collected in connection with sensitization to the hapten diphenylcyclopropenone (DPC). These receptors all stem from a man between 18 and 29 years old with alopecia areata. Some clones in this sample may be carry-over from other donors' samples.

This clonotype was detected a few times. CDR3 loop: CASSLWGVGEKSYEQYF. In nucleotides, the CDR3 is TGTGCCAGCAGCTTATGGGGCGTGGGAGAAAAATCCTACGAGCAGTACTTC. This chain joins TRBV7-9 and TRBJ2-7; D may match TRBD1 or TRBD2 (5 bases each). There are 17 residues in the CDR3. The germline gives CDR1 SEHNR, CDR2 FQNEAQ (reference sequence). Trimming pared 2 bases from V and 1 base from J, leaving 18 bases between. Looking up the rest from reference TRBV7-9 and TRBJ2-7 gives the full variable domain: DTGVSQNPRHKITKRGQNVTFRCDPISEHNRLYWYRQTLGQGPEFLTYFQNEAQLEKSRLLSDRFSAERPKGSFSTLEIQRTEQGDSAMYLCASSLWGVGEKSYEQYFGPGTRLTVT.

V and J are TRBV15 and TRBJ1-5; D gene uncertain. V was pared by 0 bases and J by 0 bases, with 9 bases between. The germline V gene encodes CDR1 LNHNV and CDR2 YYDKDF (reference sequence). This CDR3 has 16 residues. The CDR3 region is CATSREASVSNQPQHF. For the CDR3, the DNA is TGTGCCACCAGCAGAGAAGCGTCAGTTAGCAATCAGCCCCAGCATTTT.

A few counts support this clonotype. The chain couples TRBV5-5 to TRBJ2-1; D perhaps matches TRBD1 (6 bases). The CDR3 covers 13 residues. The germline V and J ends were trimmed by 2 bases and 13 bases, with 16 bases remaining between them. The germline CDR1 and CDR2 sequences are SGHKS and YYEKEE (reference sequence). This CDR3 is CASSLQGEGNQFF. CDR3 nucleotides: TGTGCCAGCAGCTTACAGGGAGAGGGCAATCAGTTCTTC. Combining the CDR3 with reference TRBV5-5 and TRBJ2-1 gives the whole variable domain DAGVTQSPTHLIKTRGQQVTLRCSPISGHKSVSWYQQVLGQGPQFIFQYYEKEERGRGNFPDRFSARQFPNYSSELNVNALLLGDSALYLCASSLQGEGNQFFGPGTRLTVL.

Only a few counts were recorded for this clonotype. The CDR3 DNA follows: TGTGCCAGCAGCTTGGGACAGGGGGCTACCTACGAGCAGTACTTC. Encoded protein: CASSLGQGATYEQYF. The chain has TRBV5-5 and TRBJ2-7; 10 nucleotides match TRBD1. The germline CDR1 and CDR2 sequences are SGHKS and YYEKEE (reference sequence). Losses at the gene ends were 0 bases for V and 2 bases for J; bases not matched to a gene: 2. This CDR3 contains 15 residues.

The chain joins TRBV5-1 to TRBJ1-1; unclear D gene. In germline, CDR1 is SGHRS, CDR2 YFSETQ. This CDR3 has 16 residues. V shed 9 bases and J shed 0 bases, with 21 bases lying between them. The DNA for the CDR3 is TGCGCCACTCAAACCGATGGTCCTGGGGTGAACACTGAAGCTTTCTTT. Protein product: CATQTDGPGVNTEAFF.

The chain is built from TRBV7-8 and TRBJ2-3; a possible D gene is TRBD1 (6 bases). The CDR3 loop spans 15 amino acids. V dropped 3 bases and J dropped 5 bases, with 15 bases sitting between them. The V gene's germline CDR1 is SGHVS and CDR2 FQNEAQ. The CDR3: CASSFPWGLVDTQYF. CDR3 nucleotide sequence: TGTGCCAGCAGCTTTCCCTGGGGGCTGGTAGATACGCAGTATTTT.

This clonotype showed up just a few times. This chain joins TRBV6-5 and TRBJ1-4, with a tentative D call TRBD1 (5 bases). Trimming took 6 bases from V and 0 from J, leaving 8 bases between them. CDR1 and CDR2 (germline): MNHEY, SVGAGI. The CDR3 spans 14 residues. DNA of the CDR3: TGTGCCAGCAGCGAGGGGTCAACTAATGAAAAACTGTTTTTT. It codes for CASSEGSTNEKLFF.

A remark on this clonotype: A much bigger clone sits one base away, suggesting this may be a read error. The chain combines TRBV28 with TRBJ2-7; D is ambiguous. Trimming took 5 bases from V and 5 from J, leaving 4 bases between them. The CDR3 is made up of 10 amino acids. Germline CDR1 is MDHEN and CDR2 is SYDVKM. CDR3 in amino acids: CASSRHEQYF. The CDR3 bases are TGTGCCAGCAGTCGGCACGAGCAGTACTTC.

This clonotype was seen only a few times. The chain couples TRBV29-1 to TRBJ2-1; D may correspond to TRBD1 or TRBD2 (5 bases each). Trimming took off 2 bases at V and 8 bases at J, with 13 bases between the two ends. The germline V gene has CDR1 SQVTM and CDR2 ANQGSEA. CDR3 length: 13 amino acids. The CDR3 spells CSVELPGRDEQFF. The CDR3 region has the DNA TGCAGCGTTGAATTGCCAGGGAGAGATGAGCAGTTCTTC.

This clonotype was seen a few times. The genes are TRBV4-1 and TRBJ2-2; possibly TRBD1 for D (5 bases). This CDR3 has 18 amino acids. V lost 4 bases, J lost 0 bases, and 18 bases lay in between. Germline lookup yields CDR1 MGHRA and CDR2 YSYEKL. The CDR3 is CASSPRGQFLANTGELFF. The CDR3 bases are TGCGCCAGCAGCCCTAGGGGCCAATTCCTCGCGAACACCGGGGAGCTGTTTTTT.

This clonotype has just one count. The chain employs TRBV20-1 and TRBJ1-6; the D is unclear. The V gene lost 0 bases and the J gene lost 9 bases, with 15 bases spanning the gap. CDR1 and CDR2 from the germline V gene are DFQATT and SNEGSKA (reference sequence). The CDR3 runs to 15 residues. The CDR3 coding sequence is TGCAGTGCTAGAGAAGGCCGCTCCGTCCGTTCACCCCTCCACTTT. Protein sequence: CSAREGRSVRSPLHF.

The table lists this clonotype with many counts. This chain joins TRBV7-2 and TRBJ1-4, with D possibly being TRBD1 (5 bases). Germline V gene sequence: CDR1 SGHTA, CDR2 FQGNSA. V dropped 5 bases and J dropped 5 bases, with 12 bases sitting between them. This CDR3 region has 14 residues. CDR3 bases: TGTGCCAGCAGCCCCCGGGGCTTGAATGAAAAACTGTTTTTT. Amino acids: CASSPRGLNEKLFF.

This clonotype was observed a few times. The chain links TRBV3-1 to TRBJ1-5; 7 nucleotides align to TRBD1. CDR3 length equals 15 residues. Germline loops: CDR1 LGHDT, CDR2 YNNKEL (reference sequence). The ends lost 4 bases at V and 3 bases at J; junction bases unmatched: 6. CDR3 in DNA: TGTGCCAGCAGCCGCGGGACAGTCGACAATCAGCCCCAGCATTTT. Amino acid sequence: CASSRGTVDNQPQHF.

Written as DNA, the CDR3 is TGTGCCAGCAGCTTAAGCCCTCCCCGCCCTGAGACCCAGTACTTC. It codes for CASSLSPPRPETQYF. The chain couples TRBV7-9 to TRBJ2-5; D gene uncertain. V lost 2 bases and J 5 bases, leaving 15 bases between the germline ends. This CDR3 region has 15 residues. Germline values: CDR1 SEHNR, CDR2 FQNEAQ (reference sequence).

Turning to this clonotype: This could be a read error, since a much larger clone is one nucleotide away. V usage is TRBV7-9 and J usage is TRBJ1-2; D not resolved. Germline V gene lookup returns CDR1 SEHNR and CDR2 FQNEAQ (reference sequence). The CDR3 covers 14 residues. The germline V and J ends were trimmed by 1 base and 0 bases, with 6 bases remaining between them. CDR3 protein: CASSLERSNYGYTF. CDR3 sequence (DNA): TGTGCCAGCAGCTTAGAGAGATCTAACTATGGCTACACCTTC.

This clonotype was observed at least ten times. This chain links TRBV7-8 with TRBJ1-2, with D hard to call. V was pared by 1 base and J by 5 bases, with 11 bases between. Germline V gene sequence: CDR1 SGHVS, CDR2 FQNEAQ. CDR3 size: 14 residues. The CDR3 reads CASSLVSPRYGYTF. The DNA for the CDR3 is TGTGCCAGCAGCTTAGTCAGTCCCCGGTATGGCTACACCTTC.

This clonotype was seen repeatedly, ten times or more. The rearrangement uses TRBV7-9 and TRBJ1-2, with 10 positions matching TRBD1. The CDR3 runs to 14 residues. Trimming took 5 bases from V and 8 from J; bases not matched to a gene: 8. Germline V gives CDR1 SEHNR, CDR2 FQNEAQ (reference sequence). CDR3 residues: CASSLPGQGTGYTF. The CDR3 bases are TGTGCCAGCAGCCTACCGGGACAGGGGACGGGCTACACCTTC.

The rearrangement links TRBV7-9 to TRBJ2-6; no definite D call. The CDR3 contains 15 residues. V shed 2 bases and J shed 0 bases, with 5 bases lying between them. Germline V lookup: CDR1 SEHNR, CDR2 FQNEAQ (reference sequence). Written as DNA, the CDR3 is TGTGCCAGCAGCTTAAAGCGCTCTGGGGCCAACGTCCTGACTTTC. Protein sequence: CASSLKRSGANVLTF.

The chain links TRBV6-5 to TRBJ1-3; no clear D gene. CDR1 and CDR2 (germline): MNHEY, SVGAGI. This CDR3 comprises 15 residues. Between the trimmed V and J ends, which lost 6 bases and 0 bases, there was a span of 12 bases. The CDR3: CASRPADLSGNTIYF. The CDR3 bases are TGTGCCAGCAGGCCCGCGGATCTCTCTGGAAACACCATATATTTT.